This TCR beta chain was sequenced in a study of T cell responses to AZD1222 COVID-19 vaccine. CDR3 length: 12 residues. Germline V gene sequence: CDR1 SGHTA, CDR2 FQGNSA. Trimming cost V 3 bases and J 6 bases, with 7 bases left between them. TCRdb's copy holds only in-frame clones and misses some; the assay was immunoSEQ multiplex PCR. The profile shows 140,000 to 150,000 clones, just over 90% of them singletons. The source was peripheral blood, collected 28 days after the second AZD1222 dose. This receptor was taken from an adult who received the AZD1222 COVID-19 vaccine. The V call is TRBV7-2, the J call TRBJ2-3; unclear D gene. The CDR3: CASSLAMDTQYF. DNA for the CDR3: TGTGCCAGCAGCTTGGCGATGGATACGCAGTATTTT.